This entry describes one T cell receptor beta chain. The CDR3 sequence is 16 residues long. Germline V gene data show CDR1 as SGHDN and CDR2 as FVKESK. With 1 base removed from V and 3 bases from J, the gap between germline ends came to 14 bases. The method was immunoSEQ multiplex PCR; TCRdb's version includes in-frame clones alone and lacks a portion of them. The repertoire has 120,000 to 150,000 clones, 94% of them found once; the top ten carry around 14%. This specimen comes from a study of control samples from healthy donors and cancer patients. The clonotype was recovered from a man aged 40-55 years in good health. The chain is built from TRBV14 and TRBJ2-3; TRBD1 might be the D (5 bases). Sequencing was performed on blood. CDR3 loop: CASSQVAGPRTDTQYF. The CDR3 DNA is TGTGCCAGCAGCCAAGTAGCAGGGCCCCGTACAGATACGCAGTATTTT.